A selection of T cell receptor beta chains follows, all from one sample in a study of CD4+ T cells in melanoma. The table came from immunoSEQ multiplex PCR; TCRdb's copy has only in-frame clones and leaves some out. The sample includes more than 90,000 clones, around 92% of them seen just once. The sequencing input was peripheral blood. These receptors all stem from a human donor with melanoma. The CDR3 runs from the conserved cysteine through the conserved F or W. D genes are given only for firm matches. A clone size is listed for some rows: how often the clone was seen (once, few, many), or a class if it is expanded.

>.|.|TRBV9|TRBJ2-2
CASSVLGGAGELFF
TGTGCCAGCAGCGTCCTTGGCGGGGCCGGGGAGCTGTTTTTT
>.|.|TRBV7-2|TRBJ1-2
CASSLGATGDYGYTF
TGTGCCAGCAGCTTAGGGGCGACAGGAGACTATGGCTACACCTTC
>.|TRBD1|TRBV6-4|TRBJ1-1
CASRDRAGTEAFF
TGTGCCAGCAGGGACAGGGCGGGCACTGAAGCTTTCTTT
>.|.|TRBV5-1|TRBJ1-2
CASSLNTDGGYTF
TGCGCCAGCAGCTTGAACACGGATGGAGGCTACACCTTC
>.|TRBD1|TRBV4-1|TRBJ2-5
CASSHTGGRETQYF
TGCGCCAGCAGCCATACAGGGGGTAGGGAGACCCAGTACTTC
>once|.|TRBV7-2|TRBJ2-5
CASSPRGETQYF
TGTGCCAGCAGCCCTAGAGGCGAGACCCAGTACTTC
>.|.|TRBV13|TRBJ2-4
CASSLGKEGRLAKNIQYF
TGTGCCAGCAGCTTAGGGAAGGAGGGAAGACTAGCCAAAAACATTCAGTACTTC
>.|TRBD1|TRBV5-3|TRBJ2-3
CARTGPGQGSTDTQYF
TGTGCCAGAACCGGTCCGGGACAGGGGAGCACAGATACGCAGTATTTT
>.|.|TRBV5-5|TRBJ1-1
CASSQMNTEAFF
TGTGCCAGCAGCCAGATGAACACTGAAGCTTTCTTT
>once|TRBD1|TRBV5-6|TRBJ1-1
CASSPGGRNRAFF
TGTGCCAGCAGCCCAGGGGGGCGAAATCGAGCTTTCTTT
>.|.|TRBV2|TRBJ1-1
CASNSQGSTEAFF
TGTGCCAGCAACTCACAGGGATCCACTGAAGCTTTCTTT
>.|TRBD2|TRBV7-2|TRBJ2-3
CASSRERDLTDTQYF
TGTGCCAGCAGCCGCGAGCGGGACCTCACAGATACGCAGTATTTT
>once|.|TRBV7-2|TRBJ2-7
CASSFQAYEQYF
TGTGCCAGCAGCTTCCAGGCCTACGAGCAGTACTTC
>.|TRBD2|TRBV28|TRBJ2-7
CASSFRPGTSGSYEQYF
TGTGCCAGCAGTTTCCGCCCCGGGACTAGCGGGAGCTACGAGCAGTACTTC
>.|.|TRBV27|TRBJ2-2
CASRGVGIGELFF
TGTGCCAGCAGGGGTGTGGGCATCGGGGAGCTGTTTTTT
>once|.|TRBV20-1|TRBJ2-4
CSARDWDIQYF
TGCAGTGCTAGAGATTGGGACATTCAGTACTTC
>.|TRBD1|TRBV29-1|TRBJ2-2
CSATGTGNTGELFF
TGCAGCGCCACCGGGACAGGCAACACCGGGGAGCTGTTTTTT
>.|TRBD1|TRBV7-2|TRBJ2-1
CASSLGQGAYNEQFF
TGTGCCAGCAGCTTAGGACAGGGGGCGTACAATGAGCAGTTCTTC
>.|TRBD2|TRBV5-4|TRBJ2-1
CASSLEVAGPNEQFF
TGTGCCAGCAGCTTGGAGGTAGCGGGGCCCAATGAGCAGTTCTTC
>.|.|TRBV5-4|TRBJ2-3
CASSLRAGGRGTDTQYF
TGTGCCAGCAGCTTGCGGGCCGGGGGCCGGGGCACAGATACGCAGTATTTT
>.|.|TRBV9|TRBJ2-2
CASIWGNPGELFF
TGTGCCAGTATTTGGGGGAACCCCGGGGAGCTGTTTTTT
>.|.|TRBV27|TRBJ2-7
CASSPDRGGAYEQYF
TGTGCCAGCAGTCCAGACAGGGGAGGGGCCTACGAGCAGTACTTC
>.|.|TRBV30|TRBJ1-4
CAWSVGGEREKLFF
TGTGCCTGGAGTGTGGGGGGCGAAAGAGAAAAACTGTTTTTT
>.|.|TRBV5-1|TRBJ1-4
CASSLGGSPNEKLFF
TGCGCCAGCAGCTTGGGGGGATCGCCAAATGAAAAACTGTTTTTT
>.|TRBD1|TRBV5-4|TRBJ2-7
CASSRQGWVRSYEQYF
TGTGCCAGCTCCCGACAGGGTTGGGTCCGAAGCTACGAGCAGTACTTC
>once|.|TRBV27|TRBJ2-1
CASSLRGQFF
TGTGCCAGCAGTTTAAGGGGGCAGTTCTTC
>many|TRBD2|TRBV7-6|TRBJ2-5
CASRGTSGAETQYF
TGTGCCAGCAGGGGGACTAGCGGGGCGGAGACCCAGTACTTC
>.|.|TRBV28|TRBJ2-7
CASSDRGEQYF
TGTGCCAGCAGCGACCGAGGCGAGCAGTACTTC
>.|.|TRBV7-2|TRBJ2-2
CASTPFGGRNTGELFF
TGTGCCAGCACTCCGTTTGGGGGTCGCAACACCGGGGAGCTGTTTTTT
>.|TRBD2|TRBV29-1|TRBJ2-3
CSAHSGTPEADTQYF
TGCAGCGCCCATAGCGGGACACCTGAGGCAGATACGCAGTATTTT
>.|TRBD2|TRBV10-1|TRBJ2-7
CASRLGTSGRVREQYF
TGCGCCAGCAGGTTAGGGACTAGCGGGAGGGTACGGGAGCAGTACTTC
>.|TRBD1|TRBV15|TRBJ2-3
CATTRAGGGNTQYF
TGTGCCACGACCCGGGCAGGGGGCGGCAATACGCAGTATTTT
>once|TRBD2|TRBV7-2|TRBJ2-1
CASSLISGGNNEQFF
TGTGCCAGCAGCCTTATTAGCGGGGGAAATAATGAGCAGTTCTTC
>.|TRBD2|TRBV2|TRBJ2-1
CASSEAGLAGESSYNEQFF
TGTGCCAGCAGTGAAGCGGGACTAGCGGGGGAGAGCTCCTACAATGAGCAGTTCTTC
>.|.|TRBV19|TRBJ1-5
CASADNSNQPQHF
TGTGCCAGCGCTGATAATAGCAATCAGCCCCAGCATTTT
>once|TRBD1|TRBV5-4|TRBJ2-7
CASSLAGTASYEQYF
TGTGCCAGCAGCTTGGCCGGGACAGCCTCCTACGAGCAGTACTTC
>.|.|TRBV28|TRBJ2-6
CASMGATGANVLTF
TGTGCCAGCATGGGGGCAACTGGGGCCAACGTCCTGACTTTC
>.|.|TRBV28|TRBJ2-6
CASRKSLRTALSGANVLTF
TGTGCCAGCCGGAAAAGCCTTAGGACAGCTCTATCTGGGGCCAACGTCCTGACTTTC
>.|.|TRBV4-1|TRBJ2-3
CASSTLGPFTDTQYF
TGCGCCAGCAGCACTCTGGGACCTTTCACAGATACGCAGTATTTT
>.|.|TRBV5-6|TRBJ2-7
CASSFSRPPDGQYF
TGTGCCAGCAGCTTCTCCAGGCCGCCGGACGGGCAGTACTTC
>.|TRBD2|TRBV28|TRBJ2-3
CASTQGLAGSATDTQYF
TGTGCCAGCACCCAGGGACTAGCGGGGTCGGCCACAGATACGCAGTATTTT
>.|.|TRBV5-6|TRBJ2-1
CASSLIPASDNEQFF
TGTGCCAGCAGCTTGATTCCCGCTAGCGACAATGAGCAGTTCTTC
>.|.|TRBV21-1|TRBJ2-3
CASSKARDRGIRDTQYF
TGTGCCAGCAGCAAAGCCCGGGACAGGGGCATTCGTGATACGCAGTATTTT
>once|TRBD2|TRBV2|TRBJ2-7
CASSDQSGSNFGEQYF
TGTGCCAGCAGTGACCAGAGCGGGAGCAACTTCGGCGAGCAGTACTTC
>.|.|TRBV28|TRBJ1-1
CASSSDRKRDAFF
TGTGCCAGCAGTTCGGATCGGAAGAGGGATGCTTTCTTT
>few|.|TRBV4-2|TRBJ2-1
CASSQDTNRNEQFF
TGTGCCAGCAGCCAAGATACTAACAGGAATGAGCAGTTCTTC